The next 32 T cell receptor beta chains were all read from a single sample in a study of cytomegalovirus exposure and HLA in healthy donors (dated by TCRdb to the late 2010s). Library prep was done by the immunoSEQ multiplex PCR assay. For the multiplex PCR, a mixture combining 60 forward primers for TCR Vbeta segments and 13 reverse primers for TCR Jbeta segments was used. The immuneACCESS repertoire file appears here via TCRdb, limited to in-frame rearrangements. These files lack a portion of the clones; in checked studies, under half of the deficit traces to unresolved V genes, and the cause of the others is not known. In this sample the table shows more than 100,000 clones, roughly 9.6% of which occur a single time. The ten largest make up about 6.7% of the sample. Sequencing was done on a sample of PBMCs. Source of these receptors: a woman between 35 and 50 years old in good health and CMV-seropositive.

This clone was observed a handful of times. This chain joins TRBV4-3 and TRBJ2-5; possible D gene TRBD2, 6 bases. V was cut by 0 bases and J by 0 bases, with 14 bases left in between. The CDR3 has 17 residues. Germline CDR1 and CDR2: LGHNA and YSLEER. In nucleotides, the CDR3 is TGCGCCAGCAGCCAAGATCCTTGGACTATACACCAAGAGACCCAGTACTTC. Protein sequence: CASSQDPWTIHQETQYF.

This clone was counted between two and nine times. The rearrangement uses TRBV7-8 and TRBJ2-7, with 8 positions matching TRBD1. J lost 7 bases, V lost 1 base, and 6 bases had no gene match. Germline lookup yields CDR1 SGHVS and CDR2 FQNEAQ. The CDR3 has 14 amino acids. DNA of the CDR3: TGTGCCAGCAGCTTAGTGACAGGGGTGGGAGAGCAGTACTTC. This encodes CASSLVTGVGEQYF.

The table lists this clone with a few counts. The rearrangement uses TRBV11-1 and TRBJ1-2, with a tentative D call TRBD1 (5 bases). V dropped 4 bases and J dropped 4 bases, with 10 bases sitting between them. This CDR3 contains 13 residues. Germline V gene sequence: CDR1 SGHAT, CDR2 FQDESV (reference sequence). CDR3: CASSSQGGYGYTF. CDR3 DNA: TGTGCCAGCAGCTCTCAGGGCGGCTATGGCTACACCTTC.

The rearrangement uses TRBV19 and TRBJ1-6; TRBD1 matches at 10 bases. There are 15 residues in the CDR3. J was trimmed by 6 bases and V by 9 bases; bases with no gene match: 8. The germline CDR1 and CDR2 sequences are LNHDA and SQIVND (reference sequence). The CDR3 nucleotides are TGTGCCAGCACCTTGGGACAGGGGAGTAATTCACCCCTCCACTTT. It yields the protein CASTLGQGSNSPLHF.

This clone was detected a few times. The chain combines TRBV11-2 with TRBJ2-2; 10 bases agree with TRBD2. CDR3 length: 15 amino acids. After removal of 2 bases from V and 7 bases from J, the junction contained 4 bases not matched to a gene. Per germline, CDR1 SGHAT and CDR2 FQNNGV. CDR3 loop: CASSLTSGVGGELFF. CDR3 DNA: TGTGCCAGCAGCTTAACTAGCGGGGTAGGCGGGGAGCTGTTTTTT. The full variable domain, its missing parts supplied by reference TRBV11-2 and TRBJ2-2, is EAGVAQSPRYKIIEKRQSVAFWCNPISGHATLYWYQQILGQGPKLLIQFQNNGVVDDSQLPKDRFSAERLKGVDSTLKIQPAKLEDSAVYLCASSLTSGVGGELFFGEGSRLTVL.

The chain has TRBV7-2 and TRBJ2-5; TRBD1 matches at 7 bases. Germline V gene sequence: CDR1 SGHTA, CDR2 FQGNSA. This CDR3 is built from 14 residues. V lost 5 bases to trimming and J lost 4 bases; unmatched junction nucleotides: 7. Here the CDR3 reads CASSQNRGGETQYF. The CDR3 region has the DNA TGTGCCAGCAGCCAGAACAGGGGCGGAGAGACCCAGTACTTC.

In nucleotides, the CDR3 is TGTGCCAGTAGCGGACAGGGGTGGGGTAATGAAAAACTGTTTTTT. This gives the protein CASSGQGWGNEKLFF. The V gene is TRBV19, the J gene TRBJ1-4, with 9 bases aligning to TRBD1. J gave up 4 bases and V 6 bases, and 6 bases lay outside the gene matches. Per germline, CDR1 LNHDA and CDR2 SQIVND (reference sequence). CDR3 length: 15 amino acids. Full variable domain (remainder filled in from reference TRBV19 and TRBJ1-4): DGGITQSPKYLFRKEGQNVTLSCEQNLNHDAMYWYRQDPGQGLRLIYYSQIVNDFQKGDIAEGYSVSREKKESFPLTVTSAQKNPTAFYLCASSGQGWGNEKLFFGSGTQLSVL.

This chain uses TRBV15 with TRBJ2-3; D remains ambiguous. The CDR3 loop spans 12 amino acids. V lost 3 bases and J 5 bases, leaving 6 bases between the germline ends. The germline gives CDR1 LNHNV, CDR2 YYDKDF (reference sequence). In nucleotides, the CDR3 is TGTGCCACCAGCAGGGCCCAAGATACGCAGTATTTT. Amino acid sequence: CATSRAQDTQYF.

This clone was seen more than once but under ten times. This sequence joins TRBV19 and TRBJ1-1; D is ambiguous. This CDR3 is built from 13 residues. The germline V and J ends were trimmed by 5 bases and 8 bases, with 15 bases remaining between them. Per germline, CDR1 LNHDA and CDR2 SQIVND (reference sequence). CDR3 amino acids: CASSPHSQGEAFF. The CDR3, as DNA: TGTGCCAGTAGTCCCCACAGCCAAGGAGAAGCTTTCTTT.

DNA for the CDR3: TGTGCCAGCAGCAGTGCGGGACAGAAGAGCACAGATACGCAGTATTTT. This sequence encodes CASSSAGQKSTDTQYF. This chain links TRBV5-8 with TRBJ2-3; possibly TRBD1 for D (7 bases). The CDR3 runs to 16 residues. The V end was cut by 4 bases, the J end by 0 bases, with 15 bases between. Germline loops: CDR1 SGHTS, CDR2 YDEGEE.

In this sample, this clone turned up a few times. The V call is TRBV6-5, the J call TRBJ2-3; D possibly corresponds to TRBD2 (6 bases). Trimming stripped 2 bases from V and 2 bases from J, with 8 bases between. The CDR3 runs to 14 residues. The germline V gene encodes CDR1 MNHEY and CDR2 SVGAGI. CDR3 nucleotide sequence: TGTGCCAGCAGTTACGGAGGGACCACAGATACGCAGTATTTT. It yields the protein CASSYGGTTDTQYF.

The genes are TRBV25-1 and TRBJ1-1; 7 positions match TRBD1. The CDR3 runs 14 residues. Germline V lookup: CDR1 MGHDK, CDR2 SYGVNS. Trimming took 4 bases from V and 5 from J; bases not matched to a gene: 7. DNA for the CDR3: TGTGCCAGCAGTGCTCAGGGGGTGTGGACTGAAGCTTTCTTT. Translation gives CASSAQGVWTEAFF.

This clone was seen only a few times. The gene calls are TRBV27 and TRBJ1-5; 10 bases are a match to TRBD1. Trimming at V came to 5 bases and at J to 7 bases, leaving 5 bases not matched to a gene. Germline V CDR1 and CDR2: MNHEY, SMNVEV (reference sequence). The CDR3 spans 14 residues. The CDR3 DNA follows: TGTGCCAGCAGTATGACAGGGGGCGAGCAGCCCCAGCATTTT. This translates into CASSMTGGEQPQHF.

A few counts support this clone. The chain links TRBV10-2 to TRBJ1-6; TRBD1 agrees at 7 bases. This CDR3 spans 14 amino acids. J gave up 7 bases and V 8 bases, and 8 bases lay outside the gene matches. Germline CDR1 reads WSHSY; CDR2 reads SAAADI. The CDR3 is CASGSLTGNSPLHF. CDR3 coding DNA: TGCGCCAGCGGGTCTTTGACAGGGAATTCACCCCTCCACTTT.

About this clone: The junction and the germline gene differ at one end; a read error may be behind it. The chain uses TRBV6-5 and TRBJ1-1; D ambiguous. The length of the CDR3 is 9 residues. Per germline, CDR1 MNHEY and CDR2 SVGAGI. CDR3 protein: CASSYPRVF. DNA of the CDR3: TGTGCCAGCAGTTACCCGAGAGTTTTC.

This clone has just a few counts. The V call is TRBV27, the J call TRBJ2-7; TRBD1 matches 7 bases. CDR1 is MNHEY, CDR2 SMNVEV, per germline (reference sequence). The J segment lost 0 bases and the V segment lost 10 bases, leaving 9 bases of the junction unmatched. This CDR3 is 14 amino acids long. This CDR3 reads CATWAGGSSYEQYF. Written as DNA, the CDR3 is TGTGCCACCTGGGCAGGGGGTTCCTCCTACGAGCAGTACTTC.

The chain carries TRBV5-1 and TRBJ2-7; D is unresolved. The length of the CDR3 is 18 residues. In germline, CDR1 is SGHRS, CDR2 YFSETQ. CDR3 amino acids: CAQQILPLNPRGSYEQYF. CDR3 DNA sequence: TGCGCACAGCAGATTCTCCCTTTGAACCCCCGTGGCTCCTACGAGCAGTACTTC.

This clone was seen a handful of times. The chain couples TRBV11-2 to TRBJ1-1, with D tentatively TRBD1 (5 bases). Trimming left V 3 bases short and J 4 bases short, with 12 bases between. The CDR3 totals 14 residues. Germline V CDR1 and CDR2: SGHAT, FQNNGV. In DNA, the CDR3 is TGTGCCAGCAGCTTCTTAAGGGGAGGCACTGAAGCTTTCTTT. Protein: CASSFLRGGTEAFF. The entire variable domain, with the rest obtained from reference TRBV11-2 and TRBJ1-1, is as follows: EAGVAQSPRYKIIEKRQSVAFWCNPISGHATLYWYQQILGQGPKLLIQFQNNGVVDDSQLPKDRFSAERLKGVDSTLKIQPAKLEDSAVYLCASSFLRGGTEAFFGQGTRLTVV.

The chain carries TRBV29-1 and TRBJ1-1; D remains unclear. V was clipped by 3 bases and J by 2 bases, with 10 bases between them. In germline, CDR1 is SQVTM, CDR2 ANQGSEA. The CDR3 covers 13 residues. This CDR3 reads CSVDSHLNTEAFF. DNA of the CDR3: TGCAGCGTTGATTCCCATCTAAACACTGAAGCTTTCTTT.

This clone was picked up a small number of times. The rearrangement uses TRBV2 and TRBJ2-5; TRBD2 aligns across 10 bases. Trimming took 3 bases from V and 3 from J; bases not matched to a gene: 4. The CDR3 has 15 amino acids. Per the germline V gene, CDR1 is SNHLY and CDR2 is FYNNEI. The CDR3 protein is CASSELLAGEETQYF. CDR3 in DNA: TGTGCCAGCAGTGAGCTTCTAGCGGGAGAAGAGACCCAGTACTTC.

The table lists this clone with a few counts. The chain uses TRBV6-5 and TRBJ2-1; 10 nucleotides line up with TRBD2. The CDR3 covers 15 residues. Germline assignment: CDR1 MNHEY and CDR2 SVGAGI. The V gene end was trimmed by 6 bases and the J gene end by 6 bases; junction bases not matched to a gene: 8. For the CDR3, the DNA is TGTGCCAGCAGCCGCCAGCGGGGGGGTTCCAATGAGCAGTTCTTC. This encodes CASSRQRGGSNEQFF.

This clone was seen more than once but under ten times. This same CDR3 is encoded by further DNA sequences in the sample. This chain joins TRBV5-1 and TRBJ1-1, with TRBD1 as a possible D gene (6 bases). Deletions cut 3 bases from V and 4 bases from J, with 10 bases between. The germline V gene encodes CDR1 SGHRS and CDR2 YFSETQ. The CDR3 has 13 amino acids. CDR3 loop: CASSSGVATEAFF. The CDR3 nucleotides are TGCGCCAGCAGCTCAGGGGTGGCCACTGAAGCTTTCTTT.

This clone was counted between two and nine times. V and J are TRBV6-5 and TRBJ1-5, with unresolved D. CDR3 length: 15 residues. Trimming stripped 5 bases from V and 5 bases from J, with 16 bases between. Germline V lookup: CDR1 MNHEY, CDR2 SVGAGI. In nucleotides, the CDR3 is TGTGCCAGCAGTCGGACTTGGCCCCAACATCAGCCCCAGCATTTT. Amino acids: CASSRTWPQHQPQHF.

The chain couples TRBV5-4 to TRBJ2-7, with D possibly being TRBD1 (5 bases). V was cut by 0 bases and J by 4 bases, with 5 bases left in between. The CDR3 has 12 residues. Germline values: CDR1 SGHNT, CDR2 YYREEE (reference sequence). The DNA of the CDR3 is TGTGCCAGCAGCTTGGGACAGTACGAGCAGTACTTC. This encodes CASSLGQYEQYF.

This clone showed up just a few times. The J gene is TRBJ2-3, the V gene TRBV7-3, with a tentative D call TRBD2 (7 bases). Trimming shortened V by 3 bases and J by 0 bases, and 10 bases separated the two germline ends. This CDR3 has 15 residues. The germline V gene encodes CDR1 SGHTA and CDR2 FQGTGA. CDR3 nucleotides: TGTGCCAGCAGCTTTGGGGGGGCTAGCACAGATACGCAGTATTTT. Its translation: CASSFGGASTDTQYF.

This clone was counted a few times. The chain has TRBV5-5 and TRBJ2-1; the D gene is possibly TRBD1 (5 bases). CDR1 is SGHKS and CDR2 is YYEKEE in the germline V gene (reference sequence). Trimming pared 0 bases from V and 9 bases from J, leaving 10 bases between. The CDR3 extends over 13 amino acids. The CDR3 loop reads CASSLGGLGEQFF. CDR3 coding DNA: TGTGCCAGCAGCTTGGGGGGCCTAGGTGAGCAGTTCTTC.

This clone has a handful of counts. The V and J genes are TRBV5-1 and TRBJ2-5; TRBD1 aligns across 7 bases. Germline values: CDR1 SGHRS, CDR2 YFSETQ. V shed 5 bases, J shed 1 base, and the junction held 8 bases outside the gene matches. The CDR3 sequence is 15 residues long. CDR3 residues: CASSGWGQSQETQYF. For the CDR3, the DNA is TGCGCCAGCAGTGGCTGGGGACAGAGCCAAGAGACCCAGTACTTC.

The V call is TRBV29-1, the J call TRBJ2-7; tentatively, D is TRBD2 (5 bases). The CDR3 loop spans 12 amino acids. V lost 3 bases and J 2 bases, leaving 8 bases between the germline ends. CDR1 and CDR2 from the germline V gene are SQVTM and ANQGSEA. CDR3 DNA: TGCAGCGTTGAGGGGAGTACCTACGAGCAGTACTTC. Translated, it gives CSVEGSTYEQYF.

This clone was seen a few times. The genes are TRBV6-1 and TRBJ1-6, with D possibly TRBD1 on 6 matching bases. Germline V gene lookup returns CDR1 MNHNS and CDR2 SASEGT. The CDR3 totals 13 residues. Deletions cut 11 bases from V and 6 bases from J, with 14 bases between. For the CDR3, the DNA is TGTGCCTCTTCACAGGGCCTTAATTCACCCCTCCACTTT. As protein: CASSQGLNSPLHF.

V gene TRBV4-3 combines with J gene TRBJ2-4, with 8 positions matching TRBD2. CDR1 LGHNA and CDR2 YSLEER come from the germline V gene. Germline trimming cut 1 base from V and 0 bases from J; bases unmatched to any gene: 8. CDR3 size: 18 residues. CDR3 DNA sequence: TGCGCCAGCAGCCAAGGTCCCGGCGGGGGGCTAGCCAAAAACATTCAGTACTTC. It encodes CASSQGPGGGLAKNIQYF.

This clone appeared a few times. The CDR3 loop reads CASSDYSRAGGMDEAFF. CDR3 DNA: TGTGCCAGCAGTGATTACTCTAGGGCAGGGGGCATGGATGAAGCTTTCTTT. V and J are TRBV25-1 and TRBJ1-1; 8 bases agree with TRBD1. This CDR3 is built from 17 residues. Unmatched junction bases numbered 16, after V lost 3 bases and J lost 7 bases. Germline CDR1 reads MGHDK; CDR2 reads SYGVNS.

There are many counts of this clone. The J gene is TRBJ2-2, the V gene TRBV6-7; 9 bases align to TRBD1. TRBV6-7 falls under the ORF class, with uncertain function. V was clipped by 9 bases and J by 7 bases; unmatched bases: 21. The CDR3 extends over 18 amino acids. The CDR3 region has the DNA TGTGCCAGAGACGCCCCGCGAAAACCGGACAGGGGAAACGGGGAGCTGTTTTTT. Its protein product is CARDAPRKPDRGNGELFF.